The T cell receptor beta chain under discussion was sequenced for a study of T cell responses to AZD1222 COVID-19 vaccine. Study-wide results and caveats: None of the repertoires were sampled until the peak T cell response had passed. Two AZD1222 doses significantly raised spike-specific TCR breadth and depth over controls.

The repertoire was sequenced with immunoSEQ multiplex PCR; TCRdb's copy has only in-frame clones and lacks some. The sample yields more than 95,000 clones, approximately 88% seen once. Germline V gene sequence: CDR1 SGHNT, CDR2 YYREEE (reference sequence). The CDR3 is 12 residues long. The germline V and J ends were trimmed by 7 bases and 0 bases, with 7 bases remaining between them. A word on this clone: The antigen is not known.

The TCR was taken from an adult in good health. The sequenced sample was peripheral blood, obtained on day 0 of AZD1222 vaccination. This rearrangement joins TRBV5-4 to TRBJ1-1; D ambiguous. CDR3 sequence: CASGPVNTEAFF. In DNA form, the CDR3 reads TGTGCCAGCGGGCCTGTGAACACTGAAGCTTTCTTT. The full variable domain, in which reference TRBV5-4 and TRBJ1-1 provide the parts outside the CDR3, is ETGVTQSPTHLIKTRGQQVTLRCSSQSGHNTVSWYQQALGQGPQFIFQYYREEENGRGNFPPRFSGLQFPNYSSELNVNALELDDSALYLCASGPVNTEAFFGQGTRLTVV.